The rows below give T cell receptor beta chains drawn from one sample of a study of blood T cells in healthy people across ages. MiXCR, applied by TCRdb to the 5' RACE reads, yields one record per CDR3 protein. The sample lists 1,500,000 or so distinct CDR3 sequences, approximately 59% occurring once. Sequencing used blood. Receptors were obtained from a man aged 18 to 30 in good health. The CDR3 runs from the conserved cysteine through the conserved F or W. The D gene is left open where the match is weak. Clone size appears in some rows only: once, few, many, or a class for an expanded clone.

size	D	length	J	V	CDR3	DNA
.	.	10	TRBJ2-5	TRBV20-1	CSVRGETQYF	TGCAGTGTTAGGGGGGAGACCCAGTACTTC
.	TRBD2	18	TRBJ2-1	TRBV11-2	CASSLGLAGEGSYNEQFF	TGTGCCAGCAGCTTAGGGCTAGCGGGAGAGGGGTCCTACAATGAGCAGTTCTTC
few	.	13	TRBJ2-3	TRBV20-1	CSARVWGWDTQYF	TGCAGTGCTAGAGTATGGGGATGGGATACGCAGTATTTT
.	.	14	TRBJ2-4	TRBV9	CASSRGVAKNIQYF	TGTGCCAGCAGCCGGGGAGTAGCCAAAAACATTCAGTACTTC
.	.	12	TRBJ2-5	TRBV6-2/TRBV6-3	CASSYTWDEQYF	TGTGCCAGCAGTTACACCTGGGACGAACAGTACTTC
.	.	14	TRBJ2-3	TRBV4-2	CASSQPDPADTQYF	TGTGCCAGCAGCCAACCGGACCCCGCAGATACGCAGTATTTT
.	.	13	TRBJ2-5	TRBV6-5	CASSSDQQETQYF	TGTGCCAGCAGTTCCGATCAGCAAGAGACCCAGTACTTC
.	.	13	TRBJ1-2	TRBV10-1	CASSESKNYGYTF	TGCGCCAGCAGTGAGTCGAAAAACTATGGCTACACCTTC
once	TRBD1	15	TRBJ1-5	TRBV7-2	CASSVTGDGNQPQHF	TGTGCCAGCAGCGTGACAGGGGATGGCAATCAGCCCCAGCATTTT
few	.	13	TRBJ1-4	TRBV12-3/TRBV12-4	CASRQGGDEKLFF	TGTGCCAGCAGGCAGGGAGGAGACGAAAAACTGTTTTTT
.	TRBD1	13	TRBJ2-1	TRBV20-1	CSARQGLRNEQFF	TGCAGTGCTCGACAGGGCTTGCGCAATGAGCAGTTCTTC
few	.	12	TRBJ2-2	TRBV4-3	CASSPSSGELFF	TGCGCCAGCAGCCCCTCGTCCGGGGAGCTGTTTTTT
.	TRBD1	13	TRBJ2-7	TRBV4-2	CASSLRTGAEQYF	TGTGCCAGCAGCCTTCGGACAGGGGCCGAGCAGTACTTC
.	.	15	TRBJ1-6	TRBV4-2	CASSQESVGPSPLHF	TGTGCCAGCAGCCAAGAATCCGTCGGGCCTTCACCCCTCCACTTT
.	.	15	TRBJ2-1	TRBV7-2	CASSLERLAYNEQFF	TGTGCCAGCAGCTTAGAAAGACTAGCCTACAATGAGCAGTTCTTC
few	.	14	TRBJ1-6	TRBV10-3	CAISIDMYGSPLHF	TGTGCCATCAGTATCGACATGTACGGTTCACCCCTCCACTTT
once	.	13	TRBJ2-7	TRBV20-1	CSALTGFGYEQYF	TGCAGTGCTCTAACTGGGTTCGGCTACGAGCAGTACTTC
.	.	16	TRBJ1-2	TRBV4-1	CASSLRPGRVKNGYTF	TGCGCCAGCAGCCTCCGCCCCGGCAGGGTCAAGAATGGCTACACCTTC
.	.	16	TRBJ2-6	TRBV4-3	CASSQEAGTGANVPTF	TGCGCCAGCAGCCAAGAGGCCGGGACGGGGGCCAACGTCCCGACTTTC
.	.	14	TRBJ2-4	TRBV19	CASSTHGAWDIQYF	TGTGCCAGTAGTACTCACGGGGCATGGGACATTCAGTACTTC
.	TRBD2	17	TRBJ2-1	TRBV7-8	CASSLAQGLVLLNEQFF	TGTGCCAGCAGCTTAGCGCAGGGACTAGTTCTGCTCAATGAGCAGTTCTTC
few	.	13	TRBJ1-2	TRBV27	CASSLGAAGGYTF	TGTGCCAGCAGTTTGGGGGCAGCGGGGGGCTACACCTTC
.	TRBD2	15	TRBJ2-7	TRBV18	CASSPTSGSKNEQYF	TGTGCCAGCTCACCCACTAGCGGGAGTAAAAATGAGCAGTACTTC
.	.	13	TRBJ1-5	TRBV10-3	CAISDAGHQPQHF	TGTGCCATCAGTGATGCAGGGCATCAGCCCCAGCATTTT
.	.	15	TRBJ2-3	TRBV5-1	CASSARPGATDTQYF	TGCGCCAGCAGCGCCCGGCCAGGGGCCACAGATACGCAGTATTTT
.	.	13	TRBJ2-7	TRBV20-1	CSASRVGPYEQYF	TGCAGTGCTAGCCGTGTAGGCCCCTACGAGCAGTACTTC
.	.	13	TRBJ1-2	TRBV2	CASSEYTNEGYTF	TGTGCCAGCAGTGAATACACGAACGAAGGCTACACCTTC
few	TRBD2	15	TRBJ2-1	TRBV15	CATSSGLAGGNEQFF	TGTGCCACCAGCAGTGGACTAGCGGGAGGGAATGAGCAGTTCTTC
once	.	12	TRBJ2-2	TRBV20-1	CSAKTGIGELFF	TGCAGTGCCAAAACGGGCATCGGGGAGCTGTTTTTT
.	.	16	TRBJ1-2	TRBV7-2	CASSLNPLGAGYGYTF	TGTGCCAGCAGCTTAAACCCTCTGGGGGCCGGCTATGGCTACACCTTC
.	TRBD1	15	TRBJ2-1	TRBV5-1	CASSSPGQGYNEQFF	TGCGCCAGCAGCTCCCCCGGACAGGGTTACAATGAGCAGTTCTTC
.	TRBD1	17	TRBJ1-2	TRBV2	CASSEGLRDRLNYGYTF	TGTGCCAGCAGTGAAGGCCTTCGGGACAGGCTAAACTATGGCTACACCTTC
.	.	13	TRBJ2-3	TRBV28	CASSLPNADTQYF	TGTGCCAGCAGTCTACCGAACGCAGATACGCAGTATTTT
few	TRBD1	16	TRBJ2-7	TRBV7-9	CASSLYRGIGSYEQYF	TGTGCCAGCAGCCTCTACAGGGGAATAGGGTCCTACGAGCAGTACTTC
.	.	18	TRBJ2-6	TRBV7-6	CASSLGGPLDSGANVLTF	TGTGCCAGCAGCTTAGGCGGACCGCTGGACTCTGGGGCCAACGTCCTGACTTTC
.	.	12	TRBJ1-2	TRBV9	CASRSELDGYTF	TGTGCCAGCAGGTCAGAGCTAGATGGCTACACCTTC
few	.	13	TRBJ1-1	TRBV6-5	CASTQGGGTEAFF	TGTGCCAGCACCCAGGGAGGAGGGACTGAAGCTTTCTTT
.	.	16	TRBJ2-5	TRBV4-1	CASSQDRAGRWETQYF	TGCGCCAGCAGCCAAGATAGGGCAGGCCGATGGGAGACCCAGTACTTC
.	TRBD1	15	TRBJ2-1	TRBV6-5	CASTPTGGPYNEQFF	TGTGCCAGCACCCCCACAGGGGGCCCCTACAATGAGCAGTTCTTC
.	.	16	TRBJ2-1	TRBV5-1	CASSHDRPGSYNEQFF	TGCGCCAGCAGCCACGACCGACCGGGCTCCTACAATGAGCAGTTCTTC
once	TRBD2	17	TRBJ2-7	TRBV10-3	CAISESVAGLEAYEQYF	TGTGCCATCAGTGAGTCGGTAGCAGGACTAGAGGCCTACGAGCAGTACTTC
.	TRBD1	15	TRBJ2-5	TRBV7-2	CASSLPTGWSETQYF	TGTGCCAGCAGCTTGCCGACAGGGTGGTCAGAGACCCAGTACTTC
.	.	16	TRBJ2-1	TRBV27	CASSLSVLVGPNEQFF	TGTGCCAGCAGTTTATCGGTGCTAGTGGGACCCAATGAGCAGTTCTTC
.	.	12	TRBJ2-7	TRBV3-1	CASSQPPWEQYF	TGTGCCAGCAGCCAACCGCCGTGGGAGCAGTACTTC
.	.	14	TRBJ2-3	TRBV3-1	CASSYGPGADTQYF	TGTGCCAGCAGCTACGGACCGGGGGCAGATACGCAGTATTTT
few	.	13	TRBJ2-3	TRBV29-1	CSVVPYSTDTQYF	TGCAGCGTTGTTCCGTATAGCACAGATACGCAGTATTTT
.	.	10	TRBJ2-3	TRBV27	CASGQDTQYF	TGTGCCAGCGGCCAGGATACGCAGTATTTT
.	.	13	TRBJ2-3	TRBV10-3	CAISELGTDTQYF	TGTGCCATCAGTGAGCTGGGCACAGATACGCAGTATTTT
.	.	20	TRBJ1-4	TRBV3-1	CASSPEPALQGSATNEKLFF	TGTGCCAGCAGTCCCGAGCCCGCCCTACAGGGATCGGCAACTAATGAAAAACTGTTTTTT
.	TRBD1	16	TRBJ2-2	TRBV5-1	CASSTQGTLVTGELFF	TGCGCCAGCAGCACACAGGGGACGTTGGTCACCGGGGAGCTGTTTTTT
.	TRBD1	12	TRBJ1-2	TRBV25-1	CASGRDRDSYTF	TGTGCCAGCGGCCGGGACAGGGATAGCTACACCTTC
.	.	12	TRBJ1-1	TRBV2	CASRGGQTEAFF	TGTGCCAGCCGGGGGGGGCAAACTGAAGCTTTCTTT
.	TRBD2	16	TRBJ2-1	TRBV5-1	CASSLELAGGYNEQFF	TGCGCCAGCAGCTTGGAGTTAGCGGGAGGGTACAATGAGCAGTTCTTC
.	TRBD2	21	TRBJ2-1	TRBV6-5	CASSYLLAGVLPVGSYNEQFF	TGTGCCAGCAGTTACTTACTAGCGGGAGTCCTTCCGGTAGGCTCCTACAATGAGCAGTTCTTC